These 17 T cell receptor beta chains share one sample of origin, sequenced in a study of early T cells in non-severe SARS-CoV-2 infection (dated by TCRdb to the early 2020s). Libraries were made using 5' RACE. The sample was run on a NextSeq 500. TCRdb reran the public reads through fastp at Q25 and MiXCR, keeping productive beta chains. Identical CDR3 protein sequences are pooled into one entry, listed with their most common genes and DNA. The sample table holds over 50,000 distinct CDR3 sequences, of which 10% to 15% were seen once. The top ten clonotypes cover approximately 2.8% of the sample. The material sequenced was whole blood. The receptors were gathered from an adult who was a healthcare worker with PCR-confirmed SARS-CoV-2 infection or an uninfected control (not recorded which).

The table lists this clonotype with a few counts. The chain links TRBV9 to TRBJ2-2; 7 nucleotides align to TRBD1. Germline V gene lookup returns CDR1 SGDLS and CDR2 YYNGEE. CDR3 length: 18 amino acids. The J segment lost 7 bases and the V segment lost 0 bases, leaving 15 bases of the junction unmatched. The CDR3 sequence is CASSVGPPGQKIVGELFF. In nucleotides, the CDR3 is TGTGCCAGCAGCGTAGGCCCCCCGGGACAGAAGATAGTCGGGGAGCTGTTTTTT. Full variable domain (outside the CDR3, taken from reference TRBV9 and TRBJ2-2): DSGVTQTPKHLITATGQRVTLRCSPRSGDLSVYWYQQSLDQGLQFLIQYYNGEERAKGNILERFSAQQFPDLHSELNLSSLELGDSALYFCASSVGPPGQKIVGELFFGEGSRLTVL.

The V gene is TRBV12-3 or TRBV12-4, the J gene TRBJ2-1; no clear D. CDR3 length: 15 amino acids. The V end was cut by 6 bases, the J end by 0 bases, with 12 bases between. The DNA for the CDR3 is TGTGCCAGCAGCTTCCACCCCAGCTCCTACAATGAGCAGTTCTTC. This encodes CASSFHPSSYNEQFF.

This clonotype came up many times. The chain recombines TRBV7-9 with TRBJ2-7, with TRBD2 matching 12 bases. With V trimmed by 2 bases and J by 5 bases, 7 bases remained unmatched. This CDR3 comprises 16 residues. CDR1 is SEHNR, CDR2 FQNEAQ, per germline (reference sequence). The CDR3 loop is CASSLRLAGGPNEQYF. The DNA for the CDR3 is TGTGCCAGCAGCTTACGTCTAGCGGGAGGGCCGAACGAGCAGTACTTC.

V and J are TRBV5-1 and TRBJ1-3; D is perhaps TRBD1 (5 bases). The CDR3 runs 17 residues. Germline assignment: CDR1 SGHRS and CDR2 YFSETQ. V was clipped by 4 bases and J by 3 bases, with 20 bases between them. The CDR3 region has the DNA TGCGCCAGCAGCCCGGGGGAGGCAGGGCATAATGGAAACACCATATATTTT. Protein: CASSPGEAGHNGNTIYF.

V is TRBV2 and J is TRBJ2-7, with TRBD1 matching over 7 bases. The CDR3 totals 16 residues. The V gene end was trimmed by 1 base and the J gene end by 2 bases; junction bases not matched to a gene: 8. Germline assignment: CDR1 SNHLY and CDR2 FYNNEI. CDR3 in DNA: TGTGCCAGCAGTGAAGGGGTACGGCAGGGGGCCTACGAGCAGTACTTC. Residues: CASSEGVRQGAYEQYF.

Ten or more counts support this clonotype. The chain is built from TRBV7-9 and TRBJ2-2; TRBD1 might be the D (5 bases). Trimming cost V 4 bases and J 4 bases, with 16 bases left between them. CDR3 length equals 16 residues. Germline CDR1 is SEHNR and CDR2 is FQNEAQ (reference sequence). The CDR3 sequence is CASSSVDSTVTGELFF. CDR3 DNA sequence: TGTGCCAGCAGCTCCGTCGACAGTACAGTCACCGGGGAGCTGTTTTTT.

This clonotype showed up many times. As DNA, the CDR3 is TGTGCCAGCAGGGATCGCGGAGCAGATACGCAGTATTTT. The encoded protein is CASRDRGADTQYF. The chain has TRBV2 and TRBJ2-3; D is ambiguous. CDR3 size: 13 residues. CDR1 SNHLY and CDR2 FYNNEI come from the germline V gene. Between the trimmed V and J ends, which lost 6 bases and 4 bases, there was a span of 11 bases.

At least ten counts were recorded for this clonotype. V and J are TRBV6-2 or TRBV6-3 and TRBJ2-3; D is ambiguous. The V end lost 0 bases, the J end lost 2 bases, and 9 bases lay between the germline ends. The CDR3 has 15 residues. Germline loops: CDR1 MNHEY, CDR2 SVGEGT. CDR3 nucleotide sequence: TGTGCCAGCAGTTACTCGGAACAGTTCACAGATACGCAGTATTTT. Its protein product is CASSYSEQFTDTQYF.

The chain carries TRBV12-3 or TRBV12-4 and TRBJ1-1, with D possibly matching TRBD1 (6 bases). The CDR3 is made up of 14 amino acids. Deletions cut 5 bases from V and 3 bases from J, with 13 bases between. DNA for the CDR3: TGTGCCAGCAGTCCCGACAGGACCTACACTGAAGCTTTCTTT. It yields the protein CASSPDRTYTEAFF.

At least ten counts were recorded for this clonotype. The CDR3 is CASTQGAIDEQFF. The DNA for the CDR3 is TGTGCCAGCACCCAGGGGGCCATCGATGAGCAGTTCTTC. The chain joins TRBV6-5 to TRBJ2-1; 8 bases map to TRBD1. The CDR3 contains 13 residues. J lost 8 bases, V lost 7 bases, and 7 bases had no gene match. The germline V gene encodes CDR1 MNHEY and CDR2 SVGAGI.

Ten or more counts support this clonotype. The chain has TRBV12-3 or TRBV12-4 and TRBJ2-1, with 8 bases identical to TRBD2. The CDR3 consists of 12 residues. Unmatched junction bases numbered 3, after V lost 6 bases and J lost 8 bases. CDR3 loop: CASRVAGHEQFF. The CDR3 nucleotides are TGTGCCAGCAGGGTAGCGGGGCATGAGCAGTTCTTC.

At least ten counts were recorded for this clonotype. The DNA of the CDR3 is TGCGCCAGCAGCTTGGCGGCAGGGAATACTGAAGCTTTCTTT. It yields the protein CASSLAAGNTEAFF. The chain is built from TRBV5-1 and TRBJ1-1; tentative D call: TRBD1 (5 bases). CDR1 SGHRS and CDR2 YFSETQ come from the germline V gene. The V end lost 0 bases, the J end lost 5 bases, and 11 bases lay between the germline ends. The CDR3 is 14 residues long.

J is TRBJ2-1 and V is TRBV27; D unresolved. There are 15 residues in the CDR3. The V end lost 7 bases, the J end lost 2 bases, and 15 bases lay between the germline ends. Germline values: CDR1 MNHEY, CDR2 SMNVEV (reference sequence). DNA for the CDR3: TGTGCCAGCACCCCTCTCGGGTCACCCTACAATGAGCAGTTCTTC. Protein: CASTPLGSPYNEQFF.

This clonotype was observed at least ten times. This chain uses TRBV11-2 with TRBJ2-1; D call uncertain. The germline V and J ends were trimmed by 0 bases and 8 bases, with 8 bases remaining between them. The V gene's germline CDR1 is SGHAT and CDR2 FQNNGV. The CDR3 extends over 13 amino acids. The CDR3 coding sequence is TGTGCCAGCAGCTTAGATGTTAAGGATGAGCAGTTCTTC. Its translation: CASSLDVKDEQFF.

CDR3 sequence: CSATQETQYF. The DNA for the CDR3 is TGCAGTGCTACCCAAGAGACCCAGTACTTC. V and J are TRBV20-1 and TRBJ2-5, with D unresolved. The V gene lost 4 bases and the J gene lost 1 base, with 1 base spanning the gap. Per germline, CDR1 DFQATT and CDR2 SNEGSKA (reference sequence). The CDR3 loop spans 10 amino acids.

This clonotype was seen many times. The rearrangement joins TRBV7-6 to TRBJ2-1; 8 positions agree with TRBD2. The germline V gene encodes CDR1 SGHVS and CDR2 FNYEAQ. CDR3 length equals 18 residues. The V and J ends lost 3 bases and 4 bases, in that order; junction bases with no gene match: 14. In nucleotides, the CDR3 is TGTGCCAGCAGCTTTAGGAGGGTAGCGGGGTTACATTACAATGAGCAGTTCTTC. Residues: CASSFRRVAGLHYNEQFF.

V gene TRBV3-1 combines with J gene TRBJ2-7; D is tentatively TRBD1 or TRBD2 (6 bases each). Trimming shortened V by 5 bases and J by 4 bases, and 15 bases separated the two germline ends. The CDR3 extends over 14 amino acids. Looked up from germline, CDR1 is LGHDT and CDR2 is YNNKEL (reference sequence). CDR3 in DNA: TGTGCCAGCAGCATGGAGGGGGGAACGTACGAGCAGTACTTC. It translates to CASSMEGGTYEQYF.